This T cell receptor beta chain stems from a study of T cell responses to AZD1222 COVID-19 vaccine. Libraries were prepared by immunoSEQ multiplex PCR; TCRdb keeps only in-frame clonotypes and omits some of them. Among about 120,000 clones listed, 85% to 90% were seen once. The CDR3 is 18 amino acids. Trimming removed 6 bases from V and 0 bases from J, with 23 bases in between. Germline CDR1 reads MNHEY; CDR2 reads SVGEGT. This chain uses TRBV6-2 or TRBV6-3 with TRBJ1-1; D perhaps matches TRBD1 (5 bases). The sequence was collected from an adult in good health. The source was peripheral blood, collected on day 0 of AZD1222 vaccination. CDR3 amino acids: CASSPAFSRRGMNTEAFF. In DNA, the CDR3 is TGTGCCAGCAGCCCCGCCTTCTCGCGTCGGGGGATGAACACTGAAGCTTTCTTT.